The T cell receptor beta chain under discussion was sequenced for a study of blood T cell repertoires in COVID-19. Original data processing: Amplification of reference gene primers provided the estimated nucleated cell counts. TCRdb keeps only in-frame clones here, not all; method: immunoSEQ multiplex PCR. That table gives V, J and clone size, and the DNA gave D and trimming. The profile shows under 250,000 clones, 89% of them singletons. The CDR3 has 15 amino acids. Trimming took off 0 bases at V and 2 bases at J, with 9 bases between the two ends. CDR1 and CDR2 from the germline V gene are LGHNA and YSLEER.

The clonotype was recovered from a man aged 55 to 69 who had recovered from COVID-19. Sequencing was performed on peripheral blood. The chain is built from TRBV4-3 and TRBJ2-3; possible D gene TRBD2, 6 bases. CDR3 region: CASSQEGRDTDTQYF. CDR3 DNA: TGCGCCAGCAGCCAAGAAGGGCGGGACACAGATACGCAGTATTTT.